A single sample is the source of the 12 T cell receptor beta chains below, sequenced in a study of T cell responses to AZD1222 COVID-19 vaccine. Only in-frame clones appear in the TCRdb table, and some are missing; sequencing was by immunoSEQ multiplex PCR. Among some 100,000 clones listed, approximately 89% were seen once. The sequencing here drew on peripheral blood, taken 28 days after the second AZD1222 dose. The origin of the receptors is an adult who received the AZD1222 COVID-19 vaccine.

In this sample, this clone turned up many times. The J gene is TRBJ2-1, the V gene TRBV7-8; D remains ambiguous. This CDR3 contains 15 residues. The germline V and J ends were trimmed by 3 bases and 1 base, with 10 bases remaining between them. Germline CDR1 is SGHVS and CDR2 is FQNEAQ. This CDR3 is CASSLGSFSYNEQFF. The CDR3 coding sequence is TGTGCCAGCAGCTTGGGCAGCTTTTCCTACAATGAGCAGTTCTTC.

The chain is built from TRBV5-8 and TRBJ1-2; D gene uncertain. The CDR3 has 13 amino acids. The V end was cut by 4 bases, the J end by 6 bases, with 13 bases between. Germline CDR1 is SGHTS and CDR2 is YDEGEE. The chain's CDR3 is CASSLEYSHGYTF. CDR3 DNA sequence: TGTGCCAGCAGCCTCGAGTATTCTCATGGCTACACCTTC.

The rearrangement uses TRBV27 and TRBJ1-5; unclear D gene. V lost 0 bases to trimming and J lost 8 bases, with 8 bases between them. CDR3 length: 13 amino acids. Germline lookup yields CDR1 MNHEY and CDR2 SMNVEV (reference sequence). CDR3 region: CASSLSRVEPQHF. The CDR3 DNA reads TGTGCCAGCAGTTTATCCCGAGTTGAGCCCCAGCATTTT.

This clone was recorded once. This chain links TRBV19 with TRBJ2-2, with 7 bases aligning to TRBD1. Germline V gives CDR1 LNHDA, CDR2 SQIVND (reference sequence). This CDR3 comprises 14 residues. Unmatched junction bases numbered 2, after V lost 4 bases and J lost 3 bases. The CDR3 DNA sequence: TGTGCCAGTAGTAAGGGGGCCGACACCGGGGAGCTGTTTTTT. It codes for CASSKGADTGELFF. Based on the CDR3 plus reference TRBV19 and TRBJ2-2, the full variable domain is DGGITQSPKYLFRKEGQNVTLSCEQNLNHDAMYWYRQDPGQGLRLIYYSQIVNDFQKGDIAEGYSVSREKKESFPLTVTSAQKNPTAFYLCASSKGADTGELFFGEGSRLTVL.

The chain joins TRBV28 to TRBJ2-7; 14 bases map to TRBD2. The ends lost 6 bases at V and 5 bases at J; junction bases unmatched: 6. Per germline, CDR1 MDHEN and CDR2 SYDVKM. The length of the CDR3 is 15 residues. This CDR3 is CASSIGTSGSNEQYF. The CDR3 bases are TGTGCCAGCAGCATCGGGACTAGCGGGAGCAACGAGCAGTACTTC.

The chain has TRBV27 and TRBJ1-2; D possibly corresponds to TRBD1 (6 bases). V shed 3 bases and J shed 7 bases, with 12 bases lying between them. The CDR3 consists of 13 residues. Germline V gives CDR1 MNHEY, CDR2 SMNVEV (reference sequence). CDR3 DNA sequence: TGTGCCAGCAGTTTGTTACAGGGTTCTGGCTACACCTTC. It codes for CASSLLQGSGYTF.

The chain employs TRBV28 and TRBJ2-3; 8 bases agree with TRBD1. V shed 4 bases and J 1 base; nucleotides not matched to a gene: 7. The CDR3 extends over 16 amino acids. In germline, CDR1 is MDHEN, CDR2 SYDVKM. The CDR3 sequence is CASSSDGTGGTDTQYF. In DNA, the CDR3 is TGTGCCAGCAGTTCGGACGGGACAGGAGGCACAGATACGCAGTATTTT.

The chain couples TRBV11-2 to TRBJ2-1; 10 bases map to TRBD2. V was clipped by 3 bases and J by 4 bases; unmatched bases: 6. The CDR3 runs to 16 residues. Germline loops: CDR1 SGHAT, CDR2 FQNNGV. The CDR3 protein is CASSFRTSGTYNEQFF. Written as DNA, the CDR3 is TGTGCCAGCAGCTTTCGGACTAGCGGCACATACAATGAGCAGTTCTTC.

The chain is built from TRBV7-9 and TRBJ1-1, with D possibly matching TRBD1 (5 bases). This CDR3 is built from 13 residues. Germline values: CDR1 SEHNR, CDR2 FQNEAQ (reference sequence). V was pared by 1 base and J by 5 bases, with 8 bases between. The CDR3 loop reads CASSLGGWTEAFF. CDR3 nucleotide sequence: TGTGCCAGCAGCTTAGGGGGCTGGACTGAAGCTTTCTTT.

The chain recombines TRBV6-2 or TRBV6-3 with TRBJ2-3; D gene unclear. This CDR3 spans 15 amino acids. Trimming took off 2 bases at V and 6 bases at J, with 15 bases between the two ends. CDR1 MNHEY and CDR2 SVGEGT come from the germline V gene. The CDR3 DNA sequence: TGTGCCAGCAGTTACGTAGACTTCCTAGTGGATACGCAGTATTTT. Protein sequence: CASSYVDFLVDTQYF.

The CDR3 DNA reads as TGTGCCAGCAGCGTCAGGACTAGACGGAATGAGCAGTTCTTC. Residues: CASSVRTRRNEQFF. J is TRBJ2-1 and V is TRBV11-2, with 7 bases fitting TRBD2. The ends lost 5 bases at V and 7 bases at J; junction bases unmatched: 8. The V gene's germline CDR1 is SGHAT and CDR2 FQNNGV. The CDR3 is 14 residues long.

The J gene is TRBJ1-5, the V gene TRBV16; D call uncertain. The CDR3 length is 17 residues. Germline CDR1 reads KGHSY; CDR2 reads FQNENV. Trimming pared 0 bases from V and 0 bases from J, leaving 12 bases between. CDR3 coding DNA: TGTGCCAGCAGCCAATCGAGAAGTCCGTATAGCAATCAGCCCCAGCATTTT. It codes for CASSQSRSPYSNQPQHF.